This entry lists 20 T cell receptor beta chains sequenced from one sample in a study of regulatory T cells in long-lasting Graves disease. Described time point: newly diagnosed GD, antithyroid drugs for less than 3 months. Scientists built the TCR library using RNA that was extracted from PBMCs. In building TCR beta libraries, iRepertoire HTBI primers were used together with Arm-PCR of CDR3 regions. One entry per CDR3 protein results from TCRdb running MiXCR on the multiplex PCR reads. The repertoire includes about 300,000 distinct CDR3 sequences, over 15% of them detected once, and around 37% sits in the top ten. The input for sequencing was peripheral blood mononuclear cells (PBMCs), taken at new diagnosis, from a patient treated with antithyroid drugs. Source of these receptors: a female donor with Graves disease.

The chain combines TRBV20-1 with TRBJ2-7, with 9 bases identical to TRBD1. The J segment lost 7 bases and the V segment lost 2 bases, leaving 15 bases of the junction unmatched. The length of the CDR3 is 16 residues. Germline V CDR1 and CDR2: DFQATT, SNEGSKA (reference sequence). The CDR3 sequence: CSARSRHRGLAGEQYF. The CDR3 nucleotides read TGCAGTGCTAGATCGAGACACAGGGGGCTCGCGGGGGAGCAGTACTTC.

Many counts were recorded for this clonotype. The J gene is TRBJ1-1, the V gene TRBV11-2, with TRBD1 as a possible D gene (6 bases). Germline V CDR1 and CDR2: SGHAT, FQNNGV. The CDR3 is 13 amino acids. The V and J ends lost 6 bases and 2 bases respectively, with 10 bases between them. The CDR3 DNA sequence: TGTGCCAGCAGTCCGGACAGTAACACTGAAGCTTTCTTT. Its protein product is CASSPDSNTEAFF. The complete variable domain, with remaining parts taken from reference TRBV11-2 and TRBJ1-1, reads EAGVAQSPRYKIIEKRQSVAFWCNPISGHATLYWYQQILGQGPKLLIQFQNNGVVDDSQLPKDRFSAERLKGVDSTLKIQPAKLEDSAVYLCASSPDSNTEAFFGQGTRLTVV.

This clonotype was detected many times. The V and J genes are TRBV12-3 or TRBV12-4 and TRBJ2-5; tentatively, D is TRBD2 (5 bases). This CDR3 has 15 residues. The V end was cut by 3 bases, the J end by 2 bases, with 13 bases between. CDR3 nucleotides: TGTGCCAGCAGTTTTTGGCCTAGCCAACAAGAGACCCAGTACTTC. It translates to CASSFWPSQQETQYF.

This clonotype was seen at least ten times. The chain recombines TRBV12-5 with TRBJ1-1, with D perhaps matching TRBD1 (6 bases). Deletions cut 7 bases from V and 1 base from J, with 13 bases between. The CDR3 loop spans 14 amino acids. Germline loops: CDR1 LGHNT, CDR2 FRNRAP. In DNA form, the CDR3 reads TGTGCTAGTGATTCCGGGACACGGAACACTGAAGCTTTCTTT. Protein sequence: CASDSGTRNTEAFF.

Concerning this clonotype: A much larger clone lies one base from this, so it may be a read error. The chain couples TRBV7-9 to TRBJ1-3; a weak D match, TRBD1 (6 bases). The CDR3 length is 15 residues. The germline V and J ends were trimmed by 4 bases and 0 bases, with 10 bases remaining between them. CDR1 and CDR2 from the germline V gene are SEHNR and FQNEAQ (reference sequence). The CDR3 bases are TGTGCCAGCAGCTCCGGGGGCCTCTCTGGAAACACCATATATTTT. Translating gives CASSSGGLSGNTIYF.

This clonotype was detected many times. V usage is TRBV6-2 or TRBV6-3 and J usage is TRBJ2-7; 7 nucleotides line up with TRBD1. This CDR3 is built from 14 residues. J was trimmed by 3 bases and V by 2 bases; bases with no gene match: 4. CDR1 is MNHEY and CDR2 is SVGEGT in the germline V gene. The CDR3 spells CASSYETGYYEQYF. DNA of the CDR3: TGTGCCAGCAGTTACGAGACAGGGTACTACGAGCAGTACTTC.

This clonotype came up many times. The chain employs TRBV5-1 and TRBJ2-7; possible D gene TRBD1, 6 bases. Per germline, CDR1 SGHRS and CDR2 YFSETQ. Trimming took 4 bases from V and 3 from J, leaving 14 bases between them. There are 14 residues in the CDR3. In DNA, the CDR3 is TGCGCCAGCAGCCCAGGGGTGGGGGACTACGAGCAGTACTTC. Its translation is CASSPGVGDYEQYF.

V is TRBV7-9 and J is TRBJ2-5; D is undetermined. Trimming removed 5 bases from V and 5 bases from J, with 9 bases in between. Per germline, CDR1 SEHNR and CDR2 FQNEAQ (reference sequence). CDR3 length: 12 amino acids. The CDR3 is CASSIPTETQYF. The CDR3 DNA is TGTGCCAGCAGCATCCCCACGGAGACCCAGTACTTC.

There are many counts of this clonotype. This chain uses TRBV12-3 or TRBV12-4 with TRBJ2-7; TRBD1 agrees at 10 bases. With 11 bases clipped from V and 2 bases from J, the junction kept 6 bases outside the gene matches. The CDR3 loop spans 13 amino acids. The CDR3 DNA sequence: TGTGCCTCATCCGGGACAGGGGCCTACGAGCAGTACTTC. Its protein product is CASSGTGAYEQYF.

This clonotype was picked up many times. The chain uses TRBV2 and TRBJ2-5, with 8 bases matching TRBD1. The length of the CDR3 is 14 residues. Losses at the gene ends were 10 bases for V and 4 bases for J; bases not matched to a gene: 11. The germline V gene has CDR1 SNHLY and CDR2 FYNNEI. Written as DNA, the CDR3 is TGTGCCATCAGGAGGGGAACAGGGGGAGAGACCCAGTACTTC. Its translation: CAIRRGTGGETQYF.

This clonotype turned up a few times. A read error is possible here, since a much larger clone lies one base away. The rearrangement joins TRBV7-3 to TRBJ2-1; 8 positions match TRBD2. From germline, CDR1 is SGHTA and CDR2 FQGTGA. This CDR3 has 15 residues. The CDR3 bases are TGTGCCAGCAGCGCCTCTAGCGGGCGGGGCAATGGGCAGTTCTTC. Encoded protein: CASSASSGRGNGQFF.

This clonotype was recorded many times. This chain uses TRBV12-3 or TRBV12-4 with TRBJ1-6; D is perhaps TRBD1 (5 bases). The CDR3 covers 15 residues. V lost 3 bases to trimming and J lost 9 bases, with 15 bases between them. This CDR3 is CASSLEGKTGSPLHF. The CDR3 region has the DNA TGTGCCAGCAGTTTGGAGGGGAAAACTGGTTCACCCCTCCACTTT.

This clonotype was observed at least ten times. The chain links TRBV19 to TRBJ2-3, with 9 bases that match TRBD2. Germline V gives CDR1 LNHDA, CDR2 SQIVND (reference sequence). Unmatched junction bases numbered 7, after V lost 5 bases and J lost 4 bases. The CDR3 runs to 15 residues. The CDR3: CASSRLAGLSDTQYF. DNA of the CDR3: TGTGCCAGTAGTCGGCTAGCGGGATTGTCAGATACGCAGTATTTT.

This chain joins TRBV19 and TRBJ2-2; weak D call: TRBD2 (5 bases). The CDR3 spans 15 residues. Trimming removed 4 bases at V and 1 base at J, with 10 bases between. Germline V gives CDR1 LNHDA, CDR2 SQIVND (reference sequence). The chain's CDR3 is CASSRVAGNTGELFF. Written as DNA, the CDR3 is TGTGCCAGTAGTAGGGTGGCGGGGAACACCGGGGAGCTGTTTTTT.

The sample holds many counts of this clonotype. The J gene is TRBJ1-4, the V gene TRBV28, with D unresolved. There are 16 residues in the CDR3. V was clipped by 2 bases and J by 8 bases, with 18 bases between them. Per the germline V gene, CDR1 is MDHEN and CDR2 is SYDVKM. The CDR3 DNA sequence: TGTGCCAGCAGTTTAAGGGCCCGGCAGACTGCGGAAAAACTGTTTTTT. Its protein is CASSLRARQTAEKLFF.

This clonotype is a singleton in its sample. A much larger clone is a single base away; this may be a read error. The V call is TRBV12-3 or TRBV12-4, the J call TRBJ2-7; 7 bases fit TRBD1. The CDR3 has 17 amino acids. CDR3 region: CAGSSLRSERGPYEQYF. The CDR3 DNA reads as TGTGCCGGCAGTTCCCTCAGGTCGGAAAGGGGGCCCTACGAGCAGTACTTC.

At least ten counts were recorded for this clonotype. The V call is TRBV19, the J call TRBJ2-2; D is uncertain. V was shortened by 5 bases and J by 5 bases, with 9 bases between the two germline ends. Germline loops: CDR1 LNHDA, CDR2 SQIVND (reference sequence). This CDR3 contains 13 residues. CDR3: CASSAHVTGELFF. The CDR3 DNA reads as TGTGCCAGTAGTGCACATGTTACCGGGGAGCTGTTTTTT.

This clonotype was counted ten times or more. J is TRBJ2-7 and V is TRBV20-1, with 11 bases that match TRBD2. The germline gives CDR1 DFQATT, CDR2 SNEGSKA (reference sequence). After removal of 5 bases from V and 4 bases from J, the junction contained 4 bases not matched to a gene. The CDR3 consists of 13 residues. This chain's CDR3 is CSAQTSGTYEQYF. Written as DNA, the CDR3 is TGCAGTGCTCAGACTAGCGGGACTTACGAGCAGTACTTC.

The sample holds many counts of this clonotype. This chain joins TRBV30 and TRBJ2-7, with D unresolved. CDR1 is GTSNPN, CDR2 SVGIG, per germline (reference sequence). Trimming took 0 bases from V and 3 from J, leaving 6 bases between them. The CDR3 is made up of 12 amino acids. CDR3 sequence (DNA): TGTGCCTGGAGTGTACCAGGCTACGAGCAGTACTTC. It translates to CAWSVPGYEQYF.

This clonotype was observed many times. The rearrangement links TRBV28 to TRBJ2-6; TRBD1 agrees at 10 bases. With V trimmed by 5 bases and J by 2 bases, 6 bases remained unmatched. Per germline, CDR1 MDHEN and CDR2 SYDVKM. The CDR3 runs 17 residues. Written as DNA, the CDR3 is TGTGCCAGCAGTGAAGGACAGGGGGTTCCTGGGGCCAACGTCCTGACTTTC. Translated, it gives CASSEGQGVPGANVLTF.